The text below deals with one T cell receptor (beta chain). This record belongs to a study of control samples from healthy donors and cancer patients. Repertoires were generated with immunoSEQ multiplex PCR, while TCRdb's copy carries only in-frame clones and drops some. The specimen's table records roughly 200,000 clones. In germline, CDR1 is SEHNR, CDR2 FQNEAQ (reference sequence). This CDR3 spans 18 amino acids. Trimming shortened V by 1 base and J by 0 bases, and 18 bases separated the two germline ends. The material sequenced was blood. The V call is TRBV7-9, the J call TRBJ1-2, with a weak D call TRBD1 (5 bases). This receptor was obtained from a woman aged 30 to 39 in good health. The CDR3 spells CASSLDSSGWGTNYGYTF. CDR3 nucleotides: TGTGCCAGCAGCTTAGATAGTTCCGGGTGGGGGACTAACTATGGCTACACCTTC.